Detailed here is one T cell receptor beta chain. Its antigen has not been determined. The sample holds no much larger clone one base away, and base qualities are not on file. Healthy HIV-negative adults with no recently reported acute infections or vaccinations were included as donors. Every donor was a Caucasian adult living in Nashville, Tennessee, USA. Magnetic negative selection was used to enrich CD4+ T cells, after which naive cells were positively selected on CD45RA and the negative fraction became the memory subset. Blood was collected by leukapheresis, and PBMCs were isolated by Ficoll-Histopaque density gradient centrifugation and then cryopreserved in liquid nitrogen vapor phase. Purity and quantity of every magnetically sorted T cell population were checked by analytical flow cytometry. From each sorted fraction, genomic DNA was isolated and quantified by UV absorbance on a Nanodrop 2000c.

The data originate from a study of shared clonotypes between healthy human individuals (dated by TCRdb to the early 2020s). Looking at the study overall: The cohort included three men and a couple of women between 18 and 49 years of age. To increase sequencing depth and limit assay-specific biases, different laboratories used diverse techniques to prepare libraries and sequence TCR repertoires. Blood TCR repertoires of five healthy adults were deeply sequenced to estimate repertoire size and the extent of clonotype sharing between individuals. Leukapheresis yielded between about 0.9 and 9 billion PBMCs per donor. For each donor, three plates each were used for CD4 naive and CD4 memory, two plates were used for CD8 naive, and one plate was used for CD8 memory.

Beyond this particular receptor, the publication reports: Because the study included only a small number of donors, the genetic and exposure-history diversity represented was limited. When a few donors were compared, the shared fraction of clonotypes was about 5.5% for naive CD4, 3% to 4% for naive CD8, more than 2% for memory CD4, and around 0.37% for memory CD8. Estimated clonotype richness was generally larger for naive than for memory subsets. Compared with non-shared clonotypes, the clonotypes found in all four sorted-subset donors had higher generation probabilities. Sampling was restricted to blood, and TCR repertoires in tissues likely differ from the TCR repertoires found in blood. Rarefaction of sorted-subset datasets indicated incomplete sequencing despite the large sequencing depth. Pairwise subsampling indicated that sequencing depth was expected to affect the degree of clonotype sharing among donors.

In the germline V gene, CDR1 corresponds to SGHNT and CDR2 to YENEEA. Trimming costs V 5 bases and J 7 bases, and their ends lie 9 bases apart. The CDR3 runs 11 amino acids, cysteine and phenylalanine included. The retained sequence is limited to the CDR3, 33 bases, with the frame set at the first base. Using the deep immunoSEQ assay, TCR CDR3 regions were amplified from genomic DNA by multiplex PCR. Extracted genomic DNA from each cell subset was distributed evenly across all wells of several immunoSEQ 96-well plates, and each plate was treated as a replicate. For sorted subsets, approximately 190 ng genomic DNA, equal to about 30,000 T cell genomes, was loaded into each replicate PCR. Purified libraries were measured with a Qubit 3.0 fluorometer, size-checked on a Bioanalyzer 2100, and measured again with the KAPA Library Quantification kit. Every immunoSEQ 96-well plate was sequenced on a separate single-read 150-cycle Illumina NextSeq 550 flow cell. The authors' pipeline ran thus. Because only junctional sequences without quality scores were contained in the immunoSEQ output, filtering matching that applied to full-length reads could not be performed. To assign V/J genes and CDR3, sequences were annotated against IMGT germline references using PyIR, a Python wrapper for IgBLAST v1.9. Reads were removed for weak V/J assignments (E-value above 1e-6), missing CDR3, stop codons, out-of-frame junctions, or ambiguous translated residues. V3J clonotypes were defined by identical inferred V gene, J gene, and CDR3 amino acid sequence. Percentage overlap between repertoires was calculated by dividing the number of shared unique clonotypes by the size of the smaller repertoire. Repertoire richness was assessed with RTK rarefaction, the Chao1 estimator, and Recon v2.1 estimates of unobserved clonotypes. For all TCRbeta clonotypes obtained by the gDNA method from a handful of donors, generation probabilities were computed with OLGA. In TCRdb, the immuneACCESS table is reduced to in-frame sequences with V and J assigned. These tables do not hold every clone; where another copy was compared, an unresolved V gene accounts for under half, and the others remain unexplained. The V and J calls and the clone size are those of that table, but D and trimming were determined from the DNA. The sample table contains roughly 2,300,000 clones; only one count was recorded for roughly 90% of them. Approximately 0.41% of the sample is taken by the ten largest.

Here the chain combines TRBV11-3 and TRBJ2-7, with the identity of the D gene unclear. Sequenced sample: naive CD4+ T cells from PBMCs. The cell subset or site label on this specimen signifies: CD45RA+ positively selected. The sequence came from a man younger than 35 in good health. Some clones in this sample may be carry-over from other donors' samples. The nucleotide sequence reads TGTGCCAGCAGCAACGGTGGGGAGCAGTACTTC. It encodes CASSNGGEQYF.